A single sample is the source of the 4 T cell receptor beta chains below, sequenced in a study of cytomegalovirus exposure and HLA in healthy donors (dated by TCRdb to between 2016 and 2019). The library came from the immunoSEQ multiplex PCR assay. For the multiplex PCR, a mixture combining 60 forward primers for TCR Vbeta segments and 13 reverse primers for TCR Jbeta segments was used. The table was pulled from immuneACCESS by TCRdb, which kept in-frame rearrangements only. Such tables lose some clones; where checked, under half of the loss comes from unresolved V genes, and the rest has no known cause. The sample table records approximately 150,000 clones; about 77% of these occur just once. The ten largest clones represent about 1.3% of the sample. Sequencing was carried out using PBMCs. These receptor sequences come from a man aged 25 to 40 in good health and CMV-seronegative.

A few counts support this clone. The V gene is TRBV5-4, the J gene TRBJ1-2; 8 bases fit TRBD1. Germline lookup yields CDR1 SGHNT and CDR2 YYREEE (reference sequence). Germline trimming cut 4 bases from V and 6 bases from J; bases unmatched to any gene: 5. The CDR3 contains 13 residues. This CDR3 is CASSPSDRDGYTF. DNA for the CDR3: TGTGCCAGCAGCCCCTCGGACAGGGATGGCTACACCTTC.

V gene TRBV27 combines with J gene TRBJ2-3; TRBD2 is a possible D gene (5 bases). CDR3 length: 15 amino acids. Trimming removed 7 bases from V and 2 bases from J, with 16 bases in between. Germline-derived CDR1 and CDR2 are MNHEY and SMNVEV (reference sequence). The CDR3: CASTRRSGNTDTQYF. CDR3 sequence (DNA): TGTGCCAGCACTCGGAGGTCCGGGAACACAGATACGCAGTATTTT.

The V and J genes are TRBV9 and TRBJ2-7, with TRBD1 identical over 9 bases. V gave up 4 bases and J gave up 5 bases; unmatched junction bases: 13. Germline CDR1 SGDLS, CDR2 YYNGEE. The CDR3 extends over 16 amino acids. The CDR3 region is CASSPRPGQGLNEQYF. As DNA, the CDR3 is TGTGCCAGCAGCCCTAGACCGGGACAGGGACTAAACGAGCAGTACTTC.

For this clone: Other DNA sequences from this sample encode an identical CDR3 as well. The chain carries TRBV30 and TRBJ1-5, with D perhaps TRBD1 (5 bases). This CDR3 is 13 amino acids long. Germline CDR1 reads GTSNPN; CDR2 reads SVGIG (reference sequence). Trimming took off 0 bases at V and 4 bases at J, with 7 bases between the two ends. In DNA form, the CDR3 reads TGTGCCTGGAGTGTAACAGGTAATCAGCCCCAGCATTTT. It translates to CAWSVTGNQPQHF.